The rows below give T cell receptor beta chains drawn from one sample of a study of T cell repertoires in cytomegalovirus infection. TCRdb analysed the reads with MiXCR anew, one entry per CDR3 protein. The sample has more than 140,000 distinct CDR3 sequences; about 6.5% are singletons. The sample taken for sequencing was PBMCs. These receptors were collected from a human donor in good health (CMV status not recorded). Some clones in this sample may be carry-over from other donors' samples. Each CDR3 is given with its conserved first and last residue. A D gene is named only where the DNA matches it firmly. Rows may omit the clone size; those that give it use once, few, many or a size class.

clone_size | d_call | j_call | v_call | cdr3_nt | cdr3_aa
. | TRBD1 | TRBJ1-2 | TRBV29-1 | TGCAGCGTCGATAGGGACAGCGACTATGGCTACACCTTC | CSVDRDSDYGYTF
many | . | TRBJ2-7 | TRBV7-9 | TGTGCCAGCAGCTCCCCTTACGTCTACGAGCAGTACTTC | CASSSPYVYEQYF
. | . | TRBJ1-2 | TRBV29-1 | TGCAGCGTTCTGGGGGGGGAAAGCCTTAACTATGGCTACACCTTC | CSVLGGESLNYGYTF
. | . | TRBJ2-7 | TRBV20-1 | TGCAGTGCGCGGTCGGTGGCAGGCTCCTACGAGCAGTACTTC | CSARSVAGSYEQYF
few | . | TRBJ2-7 | TRBV29-1 | TGCAGCGTTGGGGACTTCTCCTACGAGCAGTACTTC | CSVGDFSYEQYF
many | . | TRBJ2-2 | TRBV7-8 | TGTGCCAGCAGCTTAGATGGTAGCGGAAACACCGGGGAGCTGTTTTTT | CASSLDGSGNTGELFF
few | . | TRBJ2-7 | TRBV6-6 | TGTGCCAGCAGTTACTCGCGGGATCTCTACGAGCAGTACTTC | CASSYSRDLYEQYF
many | . | TRBJ1-6 | TRBV14 | TGTGCCAGCAGCCAAGGAAGGAATTCACCCCTCCACTTT | CASSQGRNSPLHF
. | TRBD1 | TRBJ2-3 | TRBV7-2 | TGTGCCAGCAGCCTCGGACAGGGCCCTTATACGCAGTATTTT | CASSLGQGPYTQYF
few | TRBD2 | TRBJ2-7 | TRBV5-1 | TGCGCCAGCAGCACCGGACTAGGTTACTACGAGCAGTACTTC | CASSTGLGYYEQYF
many | TRBD2 | TRBJ2-1 | TRBV2 | TGTGCCAGCAGTGAAGCGAAGGGCCTAGCGGGACACAATGAGCAGTTCTTC | CASSEAKGLAGHNEQFF
many | . | TRBJ2-5 | TRBV7-2 | TGTGCCAGCAGCCTCTCGGCGGGGGCCGAAGAGACCCAGTACTTC | CASSLSAGAEETQYF
. | . | TRBJ2-5 | TRBV10-3 | TGTGCCATCAGTACCGACACGTACCAAGAGACCCAGTACTTC | CAISTDTYQETQYF
many | . | TRBJ2-7 | TRBV5-1 | TGCGCCAGCAGCTTGGAGATTCTAAGTCTCGAGCAGTACTTC | CASSLEILSLEQYF
many | TRBD1 | TRBJ2-2 | TRBV7-6 | TGTGCCAGCAGCGCCGTCCCGGGACAGGGAATGAACACCGGGGAGCTGTTTTTT | CASSAVPGQGMNTGELFF
many | . | TRBJ2-7 | TRBV5-1 | TGCGCCAGCAGCTTGGTCGGAGGGAATCGCGAGCAGTACTTC | CASSLVGGNREQYF
few | TRBD2 | TRBJ2-1 | TRBV20-1 | TGCAGTGCTAGTGGGGCTAGCGGGGGCACCAATGAGCAGTTCTTC | CSASGASGGTNEQFF
many | TRBD2 | TRBJ2-3 | TRBV4-3 | TGCGCCAGCAGCCAAGAAACGGCTAGCGGGGGAGATACGCAGTATTTT | CASSQETASGGDTQYF
many | TRBD2 | TRBJ2-5 | TRBV3-1 | TGTGCCAGCAGCCGTCGGACTAGCGGGGCTGAGACCCAGTACTTC | CASSRRTSGAETQYF
few | TRBD2 | TRBJ2-1 | TRBV5-1 | TGCGCCAGCAGCTCGCGGGGGAGCTCCTACAATGAGCAGTTCTTC | CASSSRGSSYNEQFF
many | TRBD1 | TRBJ1-5 | TRBV6-1 | TGTGCCAGCAGGGGACAGCGGGGTAGCAATCAGCCCCAGCATTTT | CASRGQRGSNQPQHF
many | . | TRBJ2-5 | TRBV20-1 | TGCAGTGCCATAGGACCAGGGGAGACCCAGTACTTC | CSAIGPGETQYF
many | . | TRBJ2-1 | TRBV7-9 | TGTGCCAGCAGCTTCTTAAGCTCCTACAATGAGCAGTTCTTC | CASSFLSSYNEQFF
many | . | TRBJ2-6 | TRBV28 | TGTGCCAGCAGTTTTTCATCCATCTCTGGGGCCAACGTCCTGACTTTC | CASSFSSISGANVLTF
many | TRBD1 | TRBJ2-7 | TRBV19 | TGTGCCAGTAGAGTTCAGGGACAGGGGATCTACGAGCAGTACTTC | CASRVQGQGIYEQYF
few | . | TRBJ1-1 | TRBV3-1 | TGTGCCAGCAGCCAAGCGGAGAAAACTGAAGCTTTCTTT | CASSQAEKTEAFF
many | . | TRBJ1-1 | TRBV28 | TGTGCCAGCAGGCTTCTGGAAACTGAAGCTTTCTTT | CASRLLETEAFF
many | . | TRBJ2-3 | TRBV28 | TGTGCCAGCAGTTCCTCCGGACGGGGTAGCACAGATACGCAGTATTTT | CASSSSGRGSTDTQYF
. | . | TRBJ2-7 | TRBV6-1 | TGTGCCAGCAGGGCGACAGACTACTACGAGCAGTACTTC | CASRATDYYEQYF
. | TRBD2 | TRBJ2-3 | TRBV7-3 | TGTGCCAGCAGCTTTCACAGCGGGGGCCCCACAGATACGCAGTATTTT | CASSFHSGGPTDTQYF
many | . | TRBJ1-6 | TRBV7-2 | TGTGCCAGCAGCTTAAGACCAGATCTTAATTCACCCCTCCACTTT | CASSLRPDLNSPLHF
many | . | TRBJ2-5 | TRBV7-2 | TGTGCCAGCAGCTTAGACGGAGAGACCCAGTACTTC | CASSLDGETQYF
few | TRBD1 | TRBJ2-1 | TRBV3-1 | TGTGCCAGCACCGCCTCGGGACAGGGTCACAATGAGCAGTTCTTC | CASTASGQGHNEQFF
. | . | TRBJ1-3 | TRBV12-3/TRBV12-4 | TGTGCCAGCAGCGTTGGGGTGACCTCGCTTGGAAACACCATATATTTT | CASSVGVTSLGNTIYF
many | . | TRBJ2-3 | TRBV7-8 | TGTGCCAGCAGCCCGAGAGTGAGGGGGGGCAGCACAGATACGCAGTATTTT | CASSPRVRGGSTDTQYF
many | . | TRBJ1-2 | TRBV28 | TGTGCCAGCTGGGGGGGTGGCTACACCTTC | CASWGGGYTF
many | . | TRBJ2-7 | TRBV28 | TGTGCCAGCAGTCCGACACTCTCCGAGCAGTACTTC | CASSPTLSEQYF
few | . | TRBJ1-2 | TRBV20-1 | TGCAGTGCTAGAGAGGGAGGGAACCTCTATGGCTACACCTTC | CSAREGGNLYGYTF
many | . | TRBJ1-3 | TRBV28 | TGTGCCAGCAGTCCCCGCCCGAGCTCTGGAAACACCATATATTTT | CASSPRPSSGNTIYF
many | . | TRBJ1-6 | TRBV6-2/TRBV6-3 | TGTGCCAGCAGCCTTGGGAGTTCACCCCTCCACTTT | CASSLGSSPLHF
many | . | TRBJ1-1 | TRBV10-3 | TGTGCCATCAGTGAAGGGTCATGGGGCACTGAAGCTTTCTTT | CAISEGSWGTEAFF
. | . | TRBJ2-7 | TRBV20-1 | TGCAGTGCTAGAGAGAAGGGACACCGAACCTACGAGCAGTACTTC | CSAREKGHRTYEQYF
many | TRBD1 | TRBJ2-2 | TRBV12-3/TRBV12-4 | TGTGCCAGCAGTTCTAAACAGGGGGTTGGCACCGGGGAGCTGTTTTTT | CASSSKQGVGTGELFF
many | . | TRBJ1-2 | TRBV7-9 | TGTGCCAGCAGCTTAGGGGCAACAGGGTCTAACTATGGCTACACCTTC | CASSLGATGSNYGYTF
. | TRBD1 | TRBJ1-4 | TRBV19 | TGTGCCAGTAGGCTGACAGGGAAGAATGAAAAACTGTTTTTT | CASRLTGKNEKLFF
. | . | TRBJ1-2 | TRBV29-1 | TGCAGCGTTGGGGGAGATCTATACGGCTACACCTTC | CSVGGDLYGYTF